Detailed here is one T cell receptor (beta chain). This sample was taken from a study of OX40 agonist ivuxolimab in advanced cancers. V shed 7 bases and J 6 bases; nucleotides not matched to a gene: 9. There are 14 residues in the CDR3. Germline V gene lookup returns CDR1 LNHDA and CDR2 SQIVND (reference sequence). TCRdb keeps only in-frame clones here, not all; method: immunoSEQ multiplex PCR. Of more than 55,000 clones in the sample, 88% are singletons; the top ten hold approximately 5.4%. The TCR was taken from an adult with an advanced solid tumor such as melanoma, head and neck, liver or kidney cancer. The chain combines TRBV19 with TRBJ1-1; TRBD1 agrees at 9 bases. The starting material was CD4+ or CD8+ T cells sorted from blood, obtained in a trial of the OX40 agonist ivuxolimab. The CDR3 sequence: CASTTRDRVSEAFF. CDR3 nucleotide sequence: TGTGCCAGTACTACCCGGGACAGGGTATCTGAAGCTTTCTTT. The variable domain in full, with the rest retrieved from reference TRBV19 and TRBJ1-1, is DGGITQSPKYLFRKEGQNVTLSCEQNLNHDAMYWYRQDPGQGLRLIYYSQIVNDFQKGDIAEGYSVSREKKESFPLTVTSAQKNPTAFYLCASTTRDRVSEAFFGQGTRLTVV.